Below, 15 T cell receptor beta chains from the same sample are listed, as sequenced in a study of beta chain features in type 1 diabetes. The investigators reverse transcribed all of the isolated RNA, so they sequenced expressed TCRB transcripts. The table came from immunoSEQ multiplex PCR; TCRdb's copy has only in-frame clones and leaves some out. The table shows around 430,000 clones, with 30% occurring only once. The sample taken for sequencing was naive CD4+ T cells from blood. These receptors all stem from a man between 18 and 35 years old in good health.

V gene TRBV7-9 combines with J gene TRBJ2-5; 9 bases are a match to TRBD1. V was pared by 5 bases and J by 5 bases, with 9 bases of the junction left unmatched. CDR3 length equals 15 residues. Germline lookup yields CDR1 SEHNR and CDR2 FQNEAQ (reference sequence). The CDR3 DNA follows: TGTGCCAGCAGCCGGGGACAGGGTGAGGCGGAGACCCAGTACTTC. Its protein is CASSRGQGEAETQYF.

The table lists this clone with a few counts. The V and J genes are TRBV30 and TRBJ2-3; tentatively, D is TRBD1 (6 bases). The V end was cut by 5 bases, the J end by 3 bases, with 9 bases between. This CDR3 contains 12 residues. The germline V gene encodes CDR1 GTSNPN and CDR2 SVGIG (reference sequence). This CDR3 is CAWEQGTDTQYF. The CDR3 DNA follows: TGTGCCTGGGAACAGGGAACAGATACGCAGTATTTT.

This clone was seen a handful of times. The chain carries TRBV4-3 and TRBJ2-3; 8 nucleotides align to TRBD2. This CDR3 has 15 residues. Germline trimming cut 1 base from V and 2 bases from J; bases unmatched to any gene: 2. Germline V gene sequence: CDR1 LGHNA, CDR2 YSLEER. CDR3 sequence reads: CASSQAGGDTDTQYF. CDR3 bases: TGCGCCAGCAGCCAAGCGGGAGGGGACACAGATACGCAGTATTTT.

This clone turned up a few times. The chain recombines TRBV9 with TRBJ1-2; tentatively, D is TRBD1 (6 bases). The length of the CDR3 is 14 residues. The germline V gene has CDR1 SGDLS and CDR2 YYNGEE. Trimming pared 0 bases from V and 3 bases from J, leaving 9 bases between. DNA of the CDR3: TGTGCCAGCAGCGTAGCTAACAGGGACTATGGCTACACCTTC. The encoded protein is CASSVANRDYGYTF.

This clone has only a few counts. The chain uses TRBV25-1 and TRBJ2-1; 7 bases line up with TRBD2. The CDR3 sequence is 15 residues long. With 2 bases clipped from V and 0 bases from J, the junction kept 1 base outside the gene matches. CDR1 and CDR2 (germline): MGHDK, SYGVNS. The CDR3 reads CASSEGGGSYNEQFF. As DNA, the CDR3 is TGTGCCAGCAGTGAAGGCGGGGGCTCCTACAATGAGCAGTTCTTC. Based on the CDR3 plus reference TRBV25-1 and TRBJ2-1, the full variable domain is EADIYQTPRYLVIGTGKKITLECSQTMGHDKMYWYQQDPGMELHLIHYSYGVNSTEKGDLSSESTVSRIRTEHFPLTLESARPSHTSQYLCASSEGGGSYNEQFFGPGTRLTVL.

This clone was detected a few times. The rearrangement joins TRBV6-1 to TRBJ2-5; TRBD2 matches 10 bases. The trim removed 2 bases at V and 5 bases at J, leaving 5 bases unmatched. The CDR3 contains 15 residues. Germline V gene lookup returns CDR1 MNHNS and CDR2 SASEGT. The CDR3 bases are TGTGCCAGCAGTGAACGAGCGGGAGGGCTCGAGACCCAGTACTTC. As protein: CASSERAGGLETQYF.

The chain recombines TRBV30 with TRBJ2-3, with 10 bases fitting TRBD2. The germline CDR1 and CDR2 sequences are GTSNPN and SVGIG (reference sequence). Losses at the gene ends were 3 bases for V and 7 bases for J; bases not matched to a gene: 7. There are 14 residues in the CDR3. CDR3 in amino acids: CAWSLAGARYTQYF. CDR3 bases: TGTGCCTGGAGCCTAGCGGGAGCGCGTTATACGCAGTATTTT.

This rearrangement joins TRBV7-2 to TRBJ2-3; possible D gene TRBD1, 6 bases. Germline CDR1 is SGHTA and CDR2 is FQGNSA. The V end lost 5 bases, the J end lost 0 bases, and 15 bases lay between the germline ends. CDR3 length equals 16 residues. The CDR3 loop is CASSHGWGPSTDTQYF. CDR3 coding DNA: TGTGCCAGCAGCCACGGTTGGGGGCCTAGCACAGATACGCAGTATTTT.

This clone turned up a few times. J is TRBJ2-3 and V is TRBV30; D not certain. The V gene's germline CDR1 is GTSNPN and CDR2 SVGIG (reference sequence). V was cut by 0 bases and J by 12 bases, with 10 bases left in between. The CDR3 runs 11 residues. In DNA form, the CDR3 reads TGTGCCTGGAGTGTGGAACGGGCACAGTATTTT. Protein sequence: CAWSVERAQYF.

Details on this clone: At the DNA level, this CDR3 is encoded by other sequences in the same sample as well. The V call is TRBV7-2, the J call TRBJ2-7; weak D call: TRBD2 (5 bases). The CDR3 is 13 residues long. V lost 6 bases, J lost 2 bases, and 11 bases lay in between. CDR1 is SGHTA, CDR2 FQGNSA, per germline. The CDR3, as DNA: TGTGCCAGCAGAAACGCCGGGGCCTACGAGCAGTACTTC. Residues: CASRNAGAYEQYF. The entire variable domain, with the rest obtained from reference TRBV7-2 and TRBJ2-7, is as follows: GAGVSQSPSNKVTEKGKDVELRCDPISGHTALYWYRQSLGQGLEFLIYFQGNSAPDKSGLPSDRFSAERTGGSVSTLTIQRTQQEDSAVYLCASRNAGAYEQYFGPGTRLTVT.

The V gene is TRBV18, the J gene TRBJ2-7; D remains ambiguous. Looked up from germline, CDR1 is KGHSH and CDR2 is LQKENI. The CDR3 runs to 11 residues. V lost 6 bases and J 1 base, leaving 4 bases between the germline ends. This CDR3 reads CASSQSYEQYF. Written as DNA, the CDR3 is TGTGCCAGCTCCCAATCCTACGAGCAGTACTTC.

The rearrangement links TRBV4-3 to TRBJ2-1; 7 bases are a match to TRBD2. Germline V CDR1 and CDR2: LGHNA, YSLEER. The CDR3 extends over 15 amino acids. The trim removed 0 bases at V and 10 bases at J, leaving 9 bases unmatched. The CDR3 nucleotides are TGCGCCAGCAGCCAAGATCCGGGACTAAAGGGCGAGCAGTTCTTC. This codes for CASSQDPGLKGEQFF.

This chain links TRBV28 with TRBJ2-5, with a tentative D call TRBD2 (5 bases). V lost 5 bases to trimming and J lost 1 base, with 14 bases between them. Germline V gene data show CDR1 as MDHEN and CDR2 as SYDVKM. The CDR3 is made up of 15 amino acids. CDR3 region: CASSRVGAVQETQYF. DNA of the CDR3: TGTGCCAGCAGTCGGGTGGGAGCGGTCCAAGAGACCCAGTACTTC.

The chain employs TRBV9 and TRBJ1-2; weak D call: TRBD1 (6 bases). Germline V lookup: CDR1 SGDLS, CDR2 YYNGEE. The CDR3 loop spans 15 amino acids. V lost 0 bases and J lost 7, with 16 bases in between. The CDR3 loop is CASSVAAGGASGYTF. In nucleotides, the CDR3 is TGTGCCAGCAGCGTAGCGGCGGGGGGCGCGTCTGGCTACACCTTC.

The rearrangement joins TRBV29-1 to TRBJ2-3; 10 bases map to TRBD1. Trimming cost V 7 bases and J 4 bases; bases outside gene matches: 5. The length of the CDR3 is 13 residues. The germline V gene has CDR1 SQVTM and CDR2 ANQGSEA. The CDR3 region is CSGGQGSADTQYF. CDR3 sequence (DNA): TGCAGCGGGGGACAGGGGTCAGCAGATACGCAGTATTTT.